This T cell receptor beta chain was found in a study of CD8 T cells in ankylosing spondylitis. This clonotype was counted many times. The antigen remains unidentified. TCRdb itself ran the 5' RACE reads through MiXCR, one entry per CDR3 protein. Of roughly 180,000 distinct CDR3 sequences in the sample, around a tenth were seen once. Findings of the study overall: Disease-linked clones bore a CD8+ phenotype, appearing relatively rarely in peripheral blood.

The CDR3 extends over 14 amino acids. Per the germline V gene, CDR1 is SQVTM and CDR2 is ANQGSEA. Trimming removed 2 bases from V and 4 bases from J, with 13 bases in between. The sample consisted of blood, either unsorted or a sorted T cell fraction (not recorded which). The rearrangement joins TRBV29-1 to TRBJ2-3; possibly TRBD2 for D (7 bases). The clonotype originates from a male donor with ankylosing spondylitis or in good health (not recorded which). CDR3 nucleotide sequence: TGCAGCGTTGAATGGGGGCGGGAGCCAGATACGCAGTATTTT. This gives the protein CSVEWGREPDTQYF.